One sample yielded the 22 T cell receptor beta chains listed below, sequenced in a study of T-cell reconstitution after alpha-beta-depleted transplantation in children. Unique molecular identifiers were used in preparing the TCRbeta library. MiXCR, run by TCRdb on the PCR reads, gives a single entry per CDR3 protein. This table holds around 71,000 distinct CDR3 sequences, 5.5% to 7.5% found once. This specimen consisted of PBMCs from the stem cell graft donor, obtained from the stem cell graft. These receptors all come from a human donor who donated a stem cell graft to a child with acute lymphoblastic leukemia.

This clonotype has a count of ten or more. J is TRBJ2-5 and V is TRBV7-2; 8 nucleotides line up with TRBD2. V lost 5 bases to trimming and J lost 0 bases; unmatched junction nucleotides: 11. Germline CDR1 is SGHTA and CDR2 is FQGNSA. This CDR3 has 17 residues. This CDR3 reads CASSQSPSGLYQETQYF. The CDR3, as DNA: TGTGCCAGCAGCCAGTCTCCTAGCGGGTTGTACCAAGAGACCCAGTACTTC.

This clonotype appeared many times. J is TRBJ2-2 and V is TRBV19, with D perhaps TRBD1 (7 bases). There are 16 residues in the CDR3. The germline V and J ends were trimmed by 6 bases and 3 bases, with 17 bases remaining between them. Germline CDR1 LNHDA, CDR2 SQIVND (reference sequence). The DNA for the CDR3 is TGTGCCAGTAGAACCAGACAGGGAGGTTACACCGGGGAGCTGTTTTTT. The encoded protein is CASRTRQGGYTGELFF.

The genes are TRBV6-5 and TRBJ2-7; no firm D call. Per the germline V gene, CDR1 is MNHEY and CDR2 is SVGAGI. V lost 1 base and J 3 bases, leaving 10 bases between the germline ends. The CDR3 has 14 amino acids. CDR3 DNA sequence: TGTGCCAGCAGTTACTTCGATCTAGGCTACGAGCAGTACTTC. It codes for CASSYFDLGYEQYF.

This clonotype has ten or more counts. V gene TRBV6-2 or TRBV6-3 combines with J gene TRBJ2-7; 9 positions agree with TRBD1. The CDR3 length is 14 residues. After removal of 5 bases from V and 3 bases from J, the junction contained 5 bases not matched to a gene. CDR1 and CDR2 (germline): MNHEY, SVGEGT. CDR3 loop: CASSTPGQGYEQYF. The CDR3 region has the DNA TGTGCCAGCAGTACGCCGGGACAGGGCTACGAGCAGTACTTC.

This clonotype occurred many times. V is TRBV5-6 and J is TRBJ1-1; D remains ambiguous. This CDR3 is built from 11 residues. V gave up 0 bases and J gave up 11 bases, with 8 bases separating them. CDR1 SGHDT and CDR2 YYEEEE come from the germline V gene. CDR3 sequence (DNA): TGTGCCAGCAGCTTGGCGGGTAGGGCTTTCTTT. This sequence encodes CASSLAGRAFF.

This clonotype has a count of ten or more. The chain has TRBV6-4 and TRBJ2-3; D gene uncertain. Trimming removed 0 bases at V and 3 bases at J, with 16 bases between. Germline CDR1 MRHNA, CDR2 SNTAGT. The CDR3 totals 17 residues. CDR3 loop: CASSDSIPGSGTDTQYF. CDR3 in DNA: TGTGCCAGCAGTGACTCGATTCCTGGCTCGGGTACAGATACGCAGTATTTT.

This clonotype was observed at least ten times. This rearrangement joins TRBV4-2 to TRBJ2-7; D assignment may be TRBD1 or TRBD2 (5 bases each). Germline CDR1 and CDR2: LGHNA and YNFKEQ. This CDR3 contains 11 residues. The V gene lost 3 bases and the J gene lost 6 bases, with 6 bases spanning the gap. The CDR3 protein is CASSQGVEQYF. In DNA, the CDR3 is TGTGCCAGCAGCCAGGGGGTCGAGCAGTACTTC.

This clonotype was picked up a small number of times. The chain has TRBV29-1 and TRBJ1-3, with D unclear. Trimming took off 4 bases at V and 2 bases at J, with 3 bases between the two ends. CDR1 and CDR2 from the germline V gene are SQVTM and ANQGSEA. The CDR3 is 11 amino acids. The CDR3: CSVVAGNTIYF. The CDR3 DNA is TGCAGCGTTGTAGCTGGAAACACCATATATTTT.

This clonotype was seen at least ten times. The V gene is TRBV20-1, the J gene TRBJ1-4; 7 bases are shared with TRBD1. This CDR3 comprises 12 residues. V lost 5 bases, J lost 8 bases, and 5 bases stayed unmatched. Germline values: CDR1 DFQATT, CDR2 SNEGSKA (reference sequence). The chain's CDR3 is CSAPKTGEKLFF. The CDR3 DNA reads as TGCAGTGCTCCAAAGACAGGGGAAAAACTGTTTTTT.

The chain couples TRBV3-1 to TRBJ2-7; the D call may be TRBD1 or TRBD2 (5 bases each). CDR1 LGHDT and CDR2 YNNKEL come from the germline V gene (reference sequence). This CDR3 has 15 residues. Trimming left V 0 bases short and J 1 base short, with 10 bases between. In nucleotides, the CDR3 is TGTGCCAGCAGCCAAGATCTGAGGGGTTCCTACGAGCAGTACTTC. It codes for CASSQDLRGSYEQYF.

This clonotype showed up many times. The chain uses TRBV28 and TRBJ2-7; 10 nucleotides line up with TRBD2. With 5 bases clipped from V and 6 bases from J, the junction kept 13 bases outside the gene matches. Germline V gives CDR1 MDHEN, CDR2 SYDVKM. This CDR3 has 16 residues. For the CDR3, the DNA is TGTGCCAGCAGTCCCCGGGGGAGCGGGAGGGCATCCGAGCAGTACTTC. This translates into CASSPRGSGRASEQYF.

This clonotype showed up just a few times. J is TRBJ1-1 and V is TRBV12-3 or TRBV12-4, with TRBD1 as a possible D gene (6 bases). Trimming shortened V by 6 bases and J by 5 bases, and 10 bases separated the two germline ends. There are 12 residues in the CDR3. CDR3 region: CASRGGKTEAFF. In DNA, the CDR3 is TGTGCCAGCAGAGGGGGAAAAACTGAAGCTTTCTTT.

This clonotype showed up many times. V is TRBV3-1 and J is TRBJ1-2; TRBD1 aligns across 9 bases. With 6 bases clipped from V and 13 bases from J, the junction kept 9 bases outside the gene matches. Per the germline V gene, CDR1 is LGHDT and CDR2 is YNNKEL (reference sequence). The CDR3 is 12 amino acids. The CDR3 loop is CASRATGGASTF. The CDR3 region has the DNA TGTGCCAGCAGGGCTACAGGGGGCGCTTCCACCTTC. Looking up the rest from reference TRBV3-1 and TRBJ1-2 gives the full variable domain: DTAVSQTPKYLVTQMGNDKSIKCEQNLGHDTMYWYKQDSKKFLKIMFSYNNKELIINETVPNRFSPKSPDKAHLNLHINSLELGDSAVYFCASRATGGASTFGSGTRLTVV.

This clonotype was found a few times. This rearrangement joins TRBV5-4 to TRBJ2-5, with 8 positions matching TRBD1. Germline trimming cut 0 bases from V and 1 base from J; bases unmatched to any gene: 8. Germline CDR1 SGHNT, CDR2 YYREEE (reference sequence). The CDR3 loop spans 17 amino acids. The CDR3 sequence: CASSLAFQGASQETQYF. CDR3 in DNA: TGTGCCAGCAGCTTGGCGTTCCAGGGGGCCTCCCAAGAGACCCAGTACTTC.

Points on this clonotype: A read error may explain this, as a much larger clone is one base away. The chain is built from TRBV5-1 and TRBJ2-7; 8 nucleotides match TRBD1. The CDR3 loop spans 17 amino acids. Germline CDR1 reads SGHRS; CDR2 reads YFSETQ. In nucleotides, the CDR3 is TGCGCCAGCAGCTTTCTACCACAGGGGGAGGTCTCCTACGAGCAGCACTTC. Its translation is CASSFLPQGEVSYEQHF.

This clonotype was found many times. The CDR3 spells CAISESGFSGTYEQYF. The CDR3, as DNA: TGTGCCATCAGTGAGTCGGGGTTTAGCGGGACCTACGAGCAGTACTTC. J is TRBJ2-7 and V is TRBV10-3, with 8 nucleotides matching TRBD2. Losses at the gene ends were 0 bases for V and 2 bases for J; bases not matched to a gene: 6. The CDR3 has 16 amino acids. Germline V gene lookup returns CDR1 ENHRY and CDR2 SYGVKD.

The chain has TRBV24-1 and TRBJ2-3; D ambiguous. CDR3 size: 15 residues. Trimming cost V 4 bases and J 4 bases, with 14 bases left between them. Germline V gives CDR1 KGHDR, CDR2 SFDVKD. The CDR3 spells CATSDSTTRADTQYF. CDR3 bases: TGTGCCACCAGTGACTCTACCACAAGGGCAGATACGCAGTATTTT.

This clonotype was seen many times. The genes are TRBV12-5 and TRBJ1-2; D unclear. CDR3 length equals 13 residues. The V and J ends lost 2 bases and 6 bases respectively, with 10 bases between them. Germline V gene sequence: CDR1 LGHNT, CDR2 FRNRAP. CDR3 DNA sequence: TGTGCTAGTGGTTTGTATCGGAGTGATGGCTACACCTTC. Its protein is CASGLYRSDGYTF.

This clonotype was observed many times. The CDR3 is CASSFFFRDRGNYGYTF. CDR3 coding DNA: TGTGCCAGCAGTTTTTTTTTTCGGGACAGGGGAAACTATGGCTACACCTTC. The chain recombines TRBV28 with TRBJ1-2; 10 bases are shared with TRBD1. With 3 bases clipped from V and 2 bases from J, the junction kept 9 bases outside the gene matches. This CDR3 contains 17 residues. Germline V gene lookup returns CDR1 MDHEN and CDR2 SYDVKM.

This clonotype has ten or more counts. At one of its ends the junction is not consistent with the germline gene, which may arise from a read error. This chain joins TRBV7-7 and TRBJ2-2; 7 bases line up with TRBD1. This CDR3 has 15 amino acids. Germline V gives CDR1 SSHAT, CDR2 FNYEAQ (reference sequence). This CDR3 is CASSRDRVDAGELFF. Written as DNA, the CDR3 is TGTGCTAGCAGCCGCGACAGGGTTGACGCCGGGGAGCTGTTTTTT.

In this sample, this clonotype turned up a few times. The CDR3 DNA reads as TGTGCCAGCAGCCGTGACAGCAATGAGCAGTTCTTC. This codes for CASSRDSNEQFF. V usage is TRBV11-3 and J usage is TRBJ2-1; D may be TRBD1 (5 bases). The CDR3 covers 12 residues. V was shortened by 5 bases and J by 6 bases, with 8 bases between the two germline ends. Germline CDR1 is SGHNT and CDR2 is YENEEA. Full variable domain (rest looked up from reference TRBV11-3 and TRBJ2-1): EAGVVQSPRYKIIEKKQPVAFWCNPISGHNTLYWYLQNLGQGPELLIRYENEEAVDDSQLPKDRFSAERLKGVDSTLKIQPAELGDSAVYLCASSRDSNEQFFGPGTRLTVL.

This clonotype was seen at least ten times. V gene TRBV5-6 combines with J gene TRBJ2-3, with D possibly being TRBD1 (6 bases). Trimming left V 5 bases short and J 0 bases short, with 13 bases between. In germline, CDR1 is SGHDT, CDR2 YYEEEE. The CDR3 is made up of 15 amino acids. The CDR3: CASRLLDRSTDTQYF. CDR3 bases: TGTGCCAGCAGACTGCTGGACAGAAGCACAGATACGCAGTATTTT.